These T cell receptor beta chains were read from a single sample in a study of monozygotic twins with inflammatory bowel disease. From the 5' RACE reads, TCRdb lists one entry per CDR3 protein and no DNA. The sample's table shows fewer than 450,000 distinct CDR3 sequences. Input material: blood. These receptor sequences come from a human donor with ulcerative colitis or Crohn's disease, or a healthy co-twin of an affected twin (not recorded which). The CDR3 runs from the conserved cysteine through the conserved F or W.

j_gene | v_gene | CDR3aa
TRBJ2-2 | TRBV18 | CASSPPGRNTGELFF
TRBJ1-5 | TRBV20-1 | CSALFVGLSNQPQHF
TRBJ2-3 | TRBV7-2 | CASSHRTDTQYF
TRBJ2-7 | TRBV4-2 | CASSQDGFYEQYF
TRBJ2-3 | TRBV5-1 | CASSTRDRSTDTQYF
TRBJ1-6 | TRBV4-3 | CASSQGLYRNSPLHF
TRBJ2-7 | TRBV3-1 | CASSQIRGPNPNSYEQYF
TRBJ1-5 | TRBV7-8 | CASSLGGQGRDQPQHF
TRBJ2-7 | TRBV20-1 | CSAKAGTGAREQYF
TRBJ2-3 | TRBV7-3 | CASSLQQMGGDTQYF
TRBJ2-3 | TRBV7-9 | CASSWGTASTDTQYF
TRBJ2-2 | TRBV20-1 | CSATGNTGELFF
TRBJ2-4 | TRBV5-1 | CASSPAGGPRTTEAKNIQYF
TRBJ2-1 | TRBV5-1 | CASSLEGLGQFF
TRBJ1-4 | TRBV5-8 | CASIPSAEKLFF
TRBJ2-1 | TRBV5-1 | CASSLAGLNNEQFF
TRBJ2-7 | TRBV5-4 | CASSTRGSDEQYF
TRBJ2-5 | TRBV7-2 | CASSFDRQAKQETQYF
TRBJ2-5 | TRBV5-1 | CASSLNSGGQETQYF
TRBJ2-1 | TRBV7-2 | CASSPGRGRDRGNEQFF
TRBJ2-2 | TRBV6-4 | CASSDSSGELFF
TRBJ2-2 | TRBV2 | CASRLLRPGPLGELFF
TRBJ1-3 | TRBV7-9 | CASSSTRSDSGNTIYF
TRBJ2-7 | TRBV19 | CASSIGPKYEQYF
TRBJ1-5 | TRBV4-1 | CASSPRRGGTFHQPQHF
TRBJ2-7 | TRBV7-8 | CASSPAGRERYEQYF
TRBJ1-2 | TRBV7-9 | CASSGGRFESYTF
TRBJ2-5 | TRBV24-1 | CATRAGGQETQYF
TRBJ2-7 | TRBV7-9 | CASSFLRGGAYEQYF
TRBJ2-3 | TRBV7-9 | CASSLVNRGRDTQYF
TRBJ2-2 | TRBV4-3 | CASSQDFRLLAGELFF
TRBJ2-2 | TRBV5-1 | CASSLNWDKFTGELFF
TRBJ2-1 | TRBV10-3 | CAISQDRGSNEQFF
TRBJ1-5 | TRBV4-1 | CASSQGRQYNQPQHF
TRBJ1-6 | TRBV6-1 | CASMRAGGNNSPLHF
TRBJ2-3 | TRBV10-2 | CASSEDVVSGIPDTQYF
TRBJ2-1 | TRBV11-2 | CASRRPGVPVDEQFF
TRBJ1-1 | TRBV5-1 | CASSPRTGPLNTEAFF
TRBJ2-1 | TRBV28 | CASSLLSVDGQFF
TRBJ1-5 | TRBV20-1 | CSARGGQDNQPQHF
TRBJ1-4 | TRBV4-3 | CASSQDPAGNQEKLFF
TRBJ2-6 | TRBV11-1 | CASSYAPGQGAVGANVLTF
TRBJ1-6 | TRBV6-1 | CASSPVYGRSYNSPLHF
TRBJ1-2 | TRBV7-9 | CASSLIQNYGYTF
TRBJ2-1 | TRBV27 | CASSGFRDSLRNEQFF
TRBJ2-3 | TRBV9 | CASSVAPLVDTQYF
TRBJ2-1 | TRBV7-3 | CASSPTGTGGWNEQFF
TRBJ1-1 | TRBV7-9 | CASSKDGGYTEAFF
TRBJ2-5 | TRBV5-5 | CASSPPGVSETQYF
TRBJ2-7 | TRBV7-8 | CASSLARLSYEQYF
TRBJ1-5 | TRBV6-1 | CASRHRRGWNQPQHF
TRBJ1-5 | TRBV5-1 | CASSPGTADLLNQPQHF
TRBJ2-5 | TRBV10-3 | CAIRPDTEAETQYF
TRBJ1-2 | TRBV7-3 | CASSAGINYGYTF
TRBJ2-3 | TRBV29-1 | CSVVGRVKTDTQYF